This T cell receptor beta chain was sequenced in a study of cytotoxic CD8 clonotypes in ibrutinib-treated CLL. This clone has only a few counts. The CDR3 loop spans 12 amino acids. CDR1 MDHEN and CDR2 SYDVKM come from the germline V gene. V was shortened by 7 bases and J by 7 bases, with 13 bases between the two germline ends. The intended depth for sequencing was 1 in 200,000 to 1 in 1 million T cells. Profiled with immunoSEQ multiplex PCR; TCRdb holds only in-frame clones, not every one. The sample consists of about 97,000 clones, around 80% of them appearing once. The chain has TRBV28 and TRBJ1-2; D is unclear. The origin of this receptor is a human donor with chronic lymphocytic leukemia. The input for sequencing was PBMCs, taken after 12 months of ibrutinib treatment. Here the CDR3 reads CASNPRPGGYTF. CDR3 sequence (DNA): TGTGCCAGCAATCCCAGGCCGGGTGGCTACACCTTC.